The next 21 T cell receptor beta chains were all read from a single sample in a study of blood T cell repertoires in COVID-19. Profiling relied on immunoSEQ multiplex PCR, and the TCRdb table lists in-frame clones only, not all of them. The sample lists 350,000 or so clones; about 86% were seen once. The material sequenced was PBMCs or T cells enriched from blood (not recorded which). The receptors come from a middle-aged woman with acute COVID-19.

This clone occurred once. CDR3 sequence: CASSYQTGTGEKSYNSPLHF. CDR3 nucleotide sequence: TGTGCCAGCAGTTACCAAACCGGGACAGGGGAGAAGTCCTATAATTCACCCCTCCACTTT. The J gene is TRBJ1-6, the V gene TRBV27, with TRBD1 matching 10 bases. The V and J ends lost 4 bases and 1 base, in that order; junction bases with no gene match: 13. This CDR3 comprises 20 residues. Germline V lookup: CDR1 MNHEY, CDR2 SMNVEV (reference sequence).

The rearrangement uses TRBV7-2 and TRBJ2-4; D is unresolved. This CDR3 is 16 amino acids long. Germline V gene sequence: CDR1 SGHTA, CDR2 FQGNSA. V gave up 4 bases and J gave up 0 bases, with 13 bases separating them. In nucleotides, the CDR3 is TGTGCCAGCAGCTCATCTTCGCGCCTAGCCAAAAACATTCAGTACTTC. It codes for CASSSSSRLAKNIQYF.

The V call is TRBV28, the J call TRBJ1-6; TRBD1 might be the D (6 bases). The V gene's germline CDR1 is MDHEN and CDR2 SYDVKM. The V end was cut by 2 bases, the J end by 6 bases, with 17 bases between. The CDR3 is 17 amino acids. CDR3 in DNA: TGTGCCAGCAGTTTAGTTTTGGGGGCTTTGAGTAATTCACCCCTCCACTTT. Translation: CASSLVLGALSNSPLHF.

The V call is TRBV4-2, the J call TRBJ1-5; a weak D match, TRBD1 (6 bases). Trimming took 1 base from V and 2 from J, leaving 12 bases between them. The CDR3 runs to 16 residues. CDR1 and CDR2 from the germline V gene are LGHNA and YNFKEQ. CDR3 sequence: CASSQGQAGGNQPQHF. The CDR3 DNA follows: TGTGCCAGCAGCCAAGGTCAAGCAGGGGGCAATCAGCCCCAGCATTTT.

This clone was detected a few times. This rearrangement joins TRBV28 to TRBJ1-5; TRBD1 matches at 9 bases. The CDR3 spans 17 residues. Germline V lookup: CDR1 MDHEN, CDR2 SYDVKM. V trimming: 5 bases; J trimming: 0 bases; junction bases outside the gene matches: 8. The CDR3 spells CASSPRTGANSNQPQHF. The CDR3 DNA sequence: TGTGCCAGCAGTCCCCGGACAGGGGCAAATAGCAATCAGCCCCAGCATTTT.

This clone was counted once. This chain joins TRBV9 and TRBJ2-2; TRBD2 matches at 7 bases. The CDR3 is 15 residues long. J was trimmed by 1 base and V by 6 bases; bases with no gene match: 6. Germline V gene data show CDR1 as SGDLS and CDR2 as YYNGEE. CDR3 region: CASNVWEGNTGELFF. CDR3 in DNA: TGTGCCAGCAACGTGTGGGAGGGGAACACCGGGGAGCTGTTTTTT.

This clone was found once. The chain's CDR3 is CASGGRRKNTEAFF. CDR3 nucleotides: TGTGCCAGCGGGGGCCGGAGGAAGAACACTGAAGCTTTCTTT. The genes are TRBV27 and TRBJ1-1; perhaps TRBD1 as D (6 bases). The V gene's germline CDR1 is MNHEY and CDR2 SMNVEV (reference sequence). This CDR3 is 14 amino acids long. V was cut by 8 bases and J by 1 base, with 14 bases left in between.

The chain couples TRBV10-1 to TRBJ2-4; TRBD1 aligns across 12 bases. V shed 10 bases and J 0 bases; nucleotides not matched to a gene: 7. Germline values: CDR1 WNHNN, CDR2 SYGVQD (reference sequence). This CDR3 spans 16 amino acids. DNA of the CDR3: TGCGCCATGGGACAGGGGGCGACCTTAGCCAAAAACATTCAGTACTTC. The encoded protein is CAMGQGATLAKNIQYF.

V usage is TRBV11-2 and J usage is TRBJ2-7; 10 nucleotides align to TRBD2. The length of the CDR3 is 14 residues. V was pared by 3 bases and J by 3 bases, with 2 bases of the junction left unmatched. Germline CDR1 is SGHAT and CDR2 is FQNNGV. The CDR3: CASSFSSGSYEQYF. In nucleotides, the CDR3 is TGTGCCAGCAGCTTTTCTAGCGGGAGCTACGAGCAGTACTTC.

The CDR3, as DNA: TGTGCCACCCTGGACAGAAACTATGGCTACACCTTC. This gives the protein CATLDRNYGYTF. J is TRBJ1-2 and V is TRBV3-1 (or the pseudogene TRBV3-2), with D tentatively TRBD1 (6 bases). Germline values: CDR1 LGHDT, CDR2 YNNKEL (reference sequence). The CDR3 has 12 residues. Trimming took 10 bases from V and 2 from J, leaving 11 bases between them.

With regard to this clone: This specimen includes other DNA sequences encoding the same CDR3. The chain links TRBV9 to TRBJ1-5, with TRBD1 matching over 9 bases. Germline V CDR1 and CDR2: SGDLS, YYNGEE. The CDR3 is made up of 14 amino acids. V was pared by 3 bases and J by 4 bases, with 2 bases of the junction left unmatched. The CDR3 loop reads CASSAGQGNQPQHF. The CDR3, as DNA: TGTGCCAGCAGCGCTGGACAGGGGAATCAGCCCCAGCATTTT.

This sequence joins TRBV7-2 and TRBJ1-5; D not resolved. Germline V gives CDR1 SGHTA, CDR2 FQGNSA. This CDR3 comprises 12 residues. V lost 4 bases and J lost 4, with 5 bases in between. CDR3 protein: CASSSGNQPQHF. CDR3 in DNA: TGTGCCAGCAGCTCAGGAAATCAGCCCCAGCATTTT.

The chain combines TRBV10-3 with TRBJ1-5, with TRBD1 matching over 10 bases. J lost 5 bases, V lost 0 bases, and 4 bases had no gene match. The CDR3 runs 16 residues. CDR1 is ENHRY and CDR2 is SYGVKD in the germline V gene. CDR3: CAISESTGQGHQPQHF. The CDR3 DNA is TGTGCCATCAGTGAGTCTACGGGACAGGGGCATCAGCCCCAGCATTTT.

The gene calls are TRBV19 and TRBJ1-2; 10 bases map to TRBD1. The junction had 5 bases not matched to a gene; V was cut back by 6 bases and J by 7 bases. Germline loops: CDR1 LNHDA, CDR2 SQIVND (reference sequence). CDR3 size: 13 residues. As DNA, the CDR3 is TGTGCCAGTAGCGACAGGGGGCGGAGTGGCTACACCTTC. Translating gives CASSDRGRSGYTF.

This clone was observed a single time. V usage is TRBV6-5 and J usage is TRBJ1-5; a weak D match, TRBD1 (5 bases). The CDR3 sequence is 13 residues long. In germline, CDR1 is MNHEY, CDR2 SVGAGI. The germline V and J ends were trimmed by 7 bases and 2 bases, with 9 bases remaining between them. The CDR3 loop is CASNSQGNQPQHF. The CDR3 bases are TGTGCCAGCAACTCACAGGGCAATCAGCCCCAGCATTTT.

The rearrangement uses TRBV5-1 and TRBJ1-2, with 7 nucleotides matching TRBD1. CDR1 is SGHRS, CDR2 YFSETQ, per germline. The J segment lost 8 bases and the V segment lost 4 bases, leaving 8 bases of the junction unmatched. The CDR3 sequence is 13 residues long. The CDR3 region is CASSPWTGQGYTF. The CDR3 coding sequence is TGCGCCAGCAGCCCGTGGACAGGTCAAGGCTACACCTTC.

V is TRBV6-6 and J is TRBJ1-3; D remains ambiguous. Germline V gene lookup returns CDR1 MNHNY and CDR2 SVGAGI (reference sequence). The CDR3 sequence is 14 residues long. The V end was cut by 6 bases, the J end by 0 bases, with 9 bases between. In DNA, the CDR3 is TGTGCCAGCAGCTATTTTAGCTCTGGAAACACCATATATTTT. It translates to CASSYFSSGNTIYF.

J is TRBJ2-2 and V is TRBV4-1; the match to TRBD1 covers 7 bases. Germline lookup yields CDR1 MGHRA and CDR2 YSYEKL. The CDR3 is 16 amino acids. J gave up 6 bases and V 1 base, and 8 bases lay outside the gene matches. CDR3 DNA: TGCGCCAGCAGCCAAGCCCGAAAGGACAGGTCCGGGGAGCTGTTTTTT. Its protein product is CASSQARKDRSGELFF.

The J gene is TRBJ2-6, the V gene TRBV6-6; TRBD1 matches at 9 bases. The V and J ends lost 7 bases and 10 bases, in that order; junction bases with no gene match: 8. The CDR3 extends over 14 amino acids. Germline lookup yields CDR1 MNHNY and CDR2 SVGAGI (reference sequence). CDR3 in amino acids: CASIRGQGMNVLTF. CDR3 coding DNA: TGTGCCAGCATAAGGGGACAGGGAATGAACGTCCTGACTTTC.

The J gene is TRBJ2-2, the V gene TRBV4-2, with TRBD1 matching over 7 bases. Losses at the gene ends were 0 bases for V and 6 bases for J; bases not matched to a gene: 7. Germline V gives CDR1 LGHNA, CDR2 YNFKEQ. The CDR3 is made up of 16 amino acids. The CDR3: CASSQESSDRAGELFF. The CDR3 region has the DNA TGTGCCAGCAGCCAAGAGTCCTCCGACAGGGCCGGGGAGCTGTTTTTT.

Remarks on this clone: Germline and junction disagree at one end, which may indicate a read error. The chain is built from TRBV7-7 and TRBJ2-2; TRBD1 agrees at 7 bases. Germline CDR1 SSHAT, CDR2 FNYEAQ (reference sequence). CDR3 size: 15 residues. The CDR3 coding sequence is TGTGCTAGCAGCCCCGGGACAGTCTCGGGCGGGGAGCTGTTTTTT. This sequence encodes CASSPGTVSGGELFF.